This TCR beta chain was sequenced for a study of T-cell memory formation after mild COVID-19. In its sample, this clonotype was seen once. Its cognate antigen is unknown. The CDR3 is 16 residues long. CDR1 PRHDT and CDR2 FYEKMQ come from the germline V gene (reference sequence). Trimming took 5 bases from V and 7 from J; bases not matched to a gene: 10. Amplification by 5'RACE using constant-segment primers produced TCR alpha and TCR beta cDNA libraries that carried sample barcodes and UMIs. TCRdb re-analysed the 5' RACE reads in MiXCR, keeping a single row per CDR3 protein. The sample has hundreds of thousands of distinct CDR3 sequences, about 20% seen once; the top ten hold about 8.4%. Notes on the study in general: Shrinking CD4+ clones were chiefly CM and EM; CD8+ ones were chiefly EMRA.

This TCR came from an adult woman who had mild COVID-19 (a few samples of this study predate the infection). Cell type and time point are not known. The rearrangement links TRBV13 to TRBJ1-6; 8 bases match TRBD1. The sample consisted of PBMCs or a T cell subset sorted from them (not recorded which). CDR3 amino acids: CASSEMQGAWNSPLHF. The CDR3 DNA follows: TGTGCCAGCAGCGAGATGCAGGGGGCATGGAATTCACCCCTCCACTTT.